This paragraph covers one T cell receptor (beta chain) sequence. Losses at the gene ends were 5 bases for V and 0 bases for J; bases not matched to a gene: 5. Germline CDR1 LGHNT, CDR2 FRNRAP. This CDR3 is 17 amino acids long. TEMRA cells were FACS-enriched, unlike CD8+ and CD4+ T cells, which were negatively isolated. The data derive from a study of CD8 T cells in Susac syndrome. An amount of RNA that ranged from roughly 0.5 to 1 ug was reverse transcribed with random hexamers. By means of immunoSEQ multiplex PCR, TCR beta CDR3 spanning 54 Vbeta and 13 Jbeta underwent amplification. TCRdb re-derived calls from the immunoSEQ multiplex PCR reads in MiXCR, one entry per CDR3 protein. The sample holds some 180,000 distinct CDR3 sequences, just under 95% seen once.

The chain links TRBV12-5 to TRBJ2-3, with 13 bases aligning to TRBD2. What was sequenced was CD4+ T cells from PBMCs. The sequence derives from a human donor with Susac syndrome. The CDR3 loop reads CASGGLAGEKSTDTQYF. CDR3 in DNA: TGTGCTAGTGGTGGACTAGCGGGGGAGAAAAGCACAGATACGCAGTATTTT. Using reference TRBV12-5 and TRBJ2-3 for the parts outside the CDR3, the full variable domain is DARVTQTPRHKVTEMGQEVTMRCQPILGHNTVFWYRQTMMQGLELLAYFRNRAPLDDSGMPKDRFSAEMPDATLATLKIQPSEPRDSAVYFCASGGLAGEKSTDTQYFGPGTRLTVL.